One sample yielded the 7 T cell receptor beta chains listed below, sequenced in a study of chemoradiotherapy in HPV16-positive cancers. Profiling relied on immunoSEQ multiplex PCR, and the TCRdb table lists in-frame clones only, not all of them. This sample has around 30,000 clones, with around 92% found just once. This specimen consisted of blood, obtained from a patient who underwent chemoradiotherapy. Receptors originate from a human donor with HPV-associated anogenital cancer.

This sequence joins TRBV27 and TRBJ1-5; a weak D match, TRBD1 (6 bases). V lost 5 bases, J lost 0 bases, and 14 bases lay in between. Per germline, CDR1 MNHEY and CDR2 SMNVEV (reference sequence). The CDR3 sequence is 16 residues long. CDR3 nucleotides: TGTGCCAGCAGTCCTCACAGGGACTTTAGCAATCAGCCCCAGCATTTT. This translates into CASSPHRDFSNQPQHF.

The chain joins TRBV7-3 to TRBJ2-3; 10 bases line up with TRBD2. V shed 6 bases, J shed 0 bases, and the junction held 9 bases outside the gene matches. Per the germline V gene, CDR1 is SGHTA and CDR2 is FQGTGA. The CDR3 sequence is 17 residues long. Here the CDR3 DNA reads TGTGCCAGCAGTTTAGCGGGGGGTAGTGCTAGCACAGATACGCAGTATTTT. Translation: CASSLAGGSASTDTQYF.

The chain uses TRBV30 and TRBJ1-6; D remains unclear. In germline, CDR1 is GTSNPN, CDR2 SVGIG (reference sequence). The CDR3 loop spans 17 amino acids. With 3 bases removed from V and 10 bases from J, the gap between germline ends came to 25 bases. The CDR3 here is CAWRFPRQATPKSPLHF. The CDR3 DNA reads TGTGCCTGGAGGTTCCCGAGGCAGGCAACGCCAAAGTCACCCCTCCACTTT.

In DNA, the CDR3 is TGTGCCAGCCAATTACTATGGGGCGAGAACACTGAAGCTTTCTTT. It translates to CASQLLWGENTEAFF. The chain is built from TRBV19 and TRBJ1-1, with a possible D match to TRBD1 (5 bases). V shed 9 bases and J shed 1 base, with 18 bases lying between them. The CDR3 contains 15 residues. Germline V gene sequence: CDR1 LNHDA, CDR2 SQIVND (reference sequence).

The CDR3 spells CASSPGTSGEETQYF. The CDR3 DNA sequence: TGTGCCAGCAGCCCCGGGACTAGCGGAGAAGAGACCCAGTACTTC. The J gene is TRBJ2-5, the V gene TRBV7-2; TRBD2 matches at 11 bases. CDR3 length: 15 residues. CDR1 SGHTA and CDR2 FQGNSA come from the germline V gene. Trimming cost V 5 bases and J 3 bases; bases outside gene matches: 5.

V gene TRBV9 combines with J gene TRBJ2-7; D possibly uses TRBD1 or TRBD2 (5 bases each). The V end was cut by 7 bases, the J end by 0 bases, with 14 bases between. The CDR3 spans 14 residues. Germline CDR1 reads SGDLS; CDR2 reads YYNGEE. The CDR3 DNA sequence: TGTGCCAGCGGGGGACGATCGAGCTCCTACGAGCAGTACTTC. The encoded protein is CASGGRSSSYEQYF.

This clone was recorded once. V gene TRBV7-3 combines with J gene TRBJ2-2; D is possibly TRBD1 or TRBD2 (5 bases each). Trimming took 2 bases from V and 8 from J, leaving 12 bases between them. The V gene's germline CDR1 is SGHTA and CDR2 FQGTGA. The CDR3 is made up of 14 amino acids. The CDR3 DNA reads TGTGCCAGCAGCTTACTAGCTAAGGGGGGGGAGCTGTTTTTT. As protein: CASSLLAKGGELFF.